What follows are 30 T cell receptor beta chains derived from one specimen sequenced in a study of shared clonotypes between healthy human individuals. Method: immunoSEQ multiplex PCR; TCRdb's copy keeps in-frame clones and lacks some. This sample has almost 700,000 clones, with about 91% found just once. CD45RO-negative cells were positively selected for CCR7, leaving out terminally differentiated effector memory CD45RA+ cells. Sequenced: naive CD8+ T cells sorted from blood. These receptors came from a man aged 30 to 39 in good health.

The chain is built from TRBV2 and TRBJ2-2, with D unresolved. Germline loops: CDR1 SNHLY, CDR2 FYNNEI. V shed 0 bases and J shed 4 bases, with 9 bases lying between them. CDR3 size: 15 residues. In DNA form, the CDR3 reads TGTGCCAGCAGTGAAGCTGTTCCTGCCACCGGGGAGCTGTTTTTT. This codes for CASSEAVPATGELFF.

The CDR3 nucleotides read TGCAGCGTTGAAGATATGGAAAATGAGCAGTTCTTC. Protein sequence: CSVEDMENEQFF. This chain joins TRBV29-1 and TRBJ2-1; no reliable D call. V was clipped by 0 bases and J by 7 bases, with 7 bases between them. This CDR3 region has 12 residues. Looked up from germline, CDR1 is SQVTM and CDR2 is ANQGSEA.

This clone was observed a handful of times. This chain uses TRBV7-9 with TRBJ2-7; possible D gene TRBD2, 5 bases. In germline, CDR1 is SEHNR, CDR2 FQNEAQ (reference sequence). Trimming left V 5 bases short and J 4 bases short, with 18 bases between. This CDR3 has 15 amino acids. CDR3 DNA sequence: TGTGCCAGCAGCGGGCCGAGTGGGAGTGGGTACGAGCAGTACTTC. Its translation is CASSGPSGSGYEQYF.

This chain joins TRBV11-2 and TRBJ2-3; D is possibly TRBD1 (7 bases). Germline V gene sequence: CDR1 SGHAT, CDR2 FQNNGV. The CDR3 length is 16 residues. Trimming cost V 0 bases and J 4 bases, with 14 bases left between them. Here the CDR3 reads CASSLDGGGGSDTQYF. In nucleotides, the CDR3 is TGTGCCAGCAGCTTAGATGGAGGGGGCGGATCAGATACGCAGTATTTT. Drawing the rest from reference TRBV11-2 and TRBJ2-3, the complete variable domain is EAGVAQSPRYKIIEKRQSVAFWCNPISGHATLYWYQQILGQGPKLLIQFQNNGVVDDSQLPKDRFSAERLKGVDSTLKIQPAKLEDSAVYLCASSLDGGGGSDTQYFGPGTRLTVL.

This chain connects TRBV10-3 to TRBJ2-7; maybe TRBD2 (5 bases). This CDR3 region has 12 residues. Germline V gives CDR1 ENHRY, CDR2 SYGVKD. Deletions cut 2 bases from V and 5 bases from J, with 7 bases between. The CDR3 DNA reads TGTGCCATCAGTGAGATCGGGGACGAGCAGTACTTC. Encoded protein: CAISEIGDEQYF.

The rearrangement uses TRBV7-9 and TRBJ2-7, with D possibly TRBD2 on 5 matching bases. The CDR3 contains 13 residues. Germline assignment: CDR1 SEHNR and CDR2 FQNEAQ (reference sequence). V was trimmed by 6 bases and J by 5 bases, leaving 14 bases between them. As DNA, the CDR3 is TGTGCCAGCAGTTTCCCGGGAAAGAACGAGCAGTACTTC. It translates to CASSFPGKNEQYF.

The rearrangement uses TRBV7-9 and TRBJ2-2; D is possibly TRBD2 (5 bases). Trimming pared 5 bases from V and 4 bases from J, leaving 17 bases between. The CDR3 covers 16 residues. Germline V gene lookup returns CDR1 SEHNR and CDR2 FQNEAQ (reference sequence). This chain's CDR3 is CASSNEVGSVTGELFF. In DNA, the CDR3 is TGTGCCAGCAGCAACGAAGTAGGTAGCGTCACCGGGGAGCTGTTTTTT. The full variable domain, rest sourced from reference TRBV7-9 and TRBJ2-2, is DTGVSQNPRHKITKRGQNVTFRCDPISEHNRLYWYRQTLGQGPEFLTYFQNEAQLEKSRLLSDRFSAERPKGSFSTLEIQRTEQGDSAMYLCASSNEVGSVTGELFFGEGSRLTVL.

CDR3 sequence: CASSFGLAGVQETQYF. The DNA for the CDR3 is TGCGCCAGCAGCTTCGGACTAGCGGGAGTCCAAGAGACCCAGTACTTC. This rearrangement joins TRBV5-1 to TRBJ2-5; 13 bases match TRBD2. This CDR3 has 16 residues. The germline gives CDR1 SGHRS, CDR2 YFSETQ. V gave up 2 bases and J gave up 1 base; unmatched junction bases: 2.

Only one count was recorded for this clone. This sample includes further DNA sequences coding for the same CDR3. V usage is TRBV27 and J usage is TRBJ2-7, with D uncertain. Germline lookup yields CDR1 MNHEY and CDR2 SMNVEV (reference sequence). CDR3 size: 13 residues. The germline V and J ends were trimmed by 4 bases and 1 base, with 8 bases remaining between them. CDR3 sequence reads: CASSSTGSYEQYF. CDR3 DNA sequence: TGTGCCAGCAGTTCGACTGGATCCTACGAGCAGTACTTC.

This chain links TRBV10-3 with TRBJ2-2, with D perhaps TRBD2 (6 bases). This CDR3 comprises 12 residues. CDR1 is ENHRY and CDR2 is SYGVKD in the germline V gene. The V and J ends lost 4 bases and 8 bases respectively, with 8 bases between them. In DNA form, the CDR3 reads TGTGCCATCAGTGTCGGGGGAGGGGAGCTGTTTTTT. Amino acid sequence: CAISVGGGELFF.

The chain uses TRBV7-9 and TRBJ2-7; D perhaps matches TRBD1 (6 bases). V lost 4 bases, J lost 3 bases, and 13 bases lay in between. This CDR3 has 14 residues. From germline, CDR1 is SEHNR and CDR2 FQNEAQ (reference sequence). The CDR3 DNA follows: TGTGCCAGCAGCTCGGCCAGGGGTAACTACGAGCAGTACTTC. The encoded protein is CASSSARGNYEQYF.

This chain connects TRBV19 to TRBJ2-1; D uncertain. The CDR3 runs 13 residues. V was pared by 3 bases and J by 4 bases, with 7 bases between. Germline assignment: CDR1 LNHDA and CDR2 SQIVND (reference sequence). CDR3 in amino acids: CASSMMDYNEQFF. In DNA, the CDR3 is TGTGCCAGTAGTATGATGGATTACAATGAGCAGTTCTTC. Filled out from reference TRBV19 and TRBJ2-1, the complete variable domain reads DGGITQSPKYLFRKEGQNVTLSCEQNLNHDAMYWYRQDPGQGLRLIYYSQIVNDFQKGDIAEGYSVSREKKESFPLTVTSAQKNPTAFYLCASSMMDYNEQFFGPGTRLTVL.

This clone was seen once. This sequence joins TRBV30 and TRBJ2-7, with TRBD1 matching 7 bases. This CDR3 has 13 amino acids. Germline CDR1 and CDR2: GTSNPN and SVGIG (reference sequence). V dropped 1 base and J dropped 3; count of bases not matched to a gene: 3. The CDR3 DNA reads as TGTGCCTGGAGTGAGGGACAGCTCTACGAGCAGTACTTC. Translation gives CAWSEGQLYEQYF.

V gene TRBV9 combines with J gene TRBJ1-5; D is perhaps TRBD1 (5 bases). Germline assignment: CDR1 SGDLS and CDR2 YYNGEE. V was trimmed by 4 bases and J by 0 bases, leaving 11 bases between them. This CDR3 is 15 amino acids long. CDR3 coding DNA: TGTGCCAGCAGCCCCTCGGGGGATAGCAATCAGCCCCAGCATTTT. This translates into CASSPSGDSNQPQHF.

This chain connects TRBV9 to TRBJ1-2; D call uncertain. Germline CDR1 is SGDLS and CDR2 is YYNGEE. The ends were cut back, 1 base at V and 8 bases at J, with 9 bases in the middle. This CDR3 has 12 amino acids. The CDR3 coding sequence is TGTGCCAGCAGCGTATGGAGCGGAGGCTACACCTTC. This encodes CASSVWSGGYTF.

About this clone: This CDR3 is also generated by other DNA sequences in the sample. V gene TRBV28 combines with J gene TRBJ2-7; 8 positions agree with TRBD1. This CDR3 has 13 amino acids. The ends lost 3 bases at V and 3 bases at J; junction bases unmatched: 1. Germline assignment: CDR1 MDHEN and CDR2 SYDVKM. As DNA, the CDR3 is TGTGCCAGCAGTTTCGGACAGGGCTACGAGCAGTACTTC. As protein: CASSFGQGYEQYF.

This sequence joins TRBV7-6 and TRBJ1-1; D may be TRBD1 (6 bases). The CDR3 has 13 residues. Trimming removed 1 base from V and 8 bases from J, with 11 bases in between. The germline V gene has CDR1 SGHVS and CDR2 FNYEAQ. CDR3 nucleotides: TGTGCCAGCAGCTTAGAGCGGGGGGCGGAAGCTTTCTTT. Amino acids: CASSLERGAEAFF.

The chain uses TRBV7-6 and TRBJ2-1, with D possibly TRBD2 on 5 matching bases. CDR1 is SGHVS and CDR2 is FNYEAQ in the germline V gene. CDR3 length: 16 residues. The V gene lost 1 base and the J gene lost 3 bases, with 13 bases spanning the gap. CDR3 nucleotides: TGTGCCAGCAGCTTAGACGGATTTACTAGCTACAATGAGCAGTTCTTC. Residues: CASSLDGFTSYNEQFF.

This clone was seen just once. The chain combines TRBV5-1 with TRBJ2-5; D is uncertain. CDR1 and CDR2 (germline): SGHRS, YFSETQ. V lost 0 bases to trimming and J lost 4 bases, with 7 bases between them. This CDR3 is 13 amino acids long. In DNA form, the CDR3 reads TGCGCCAGCAGCTTGGAGGCGCTAGAGACCCAGTACTTC. It specifies CASSLEALETQYF.

The rearrangement uses TRBV27 and TRBJ2-7; D remains unclear. The CDR3 is 13 amino acids. The V end lost 6 bases, the J end lost 1 base, and 10 bases lay between the germline ends. Germline CDR1 and CDR2: MNHEY and SMNVEV (reference sequence). The CDR3 protein is CASSSGNSYEQYF. CDR3 DNA: TGTGCCAGCAGCTCCGGTAATTCCTACGAGCAGTACTTC.

The count of this clone is one. This sequence joins TRBV19 and TRBJ1-5; D is unclear. The CDR3 length is 15 residues. In germline, CDR1 is LNHDA, CDR2 SQIVND (reference sequence). V lost 2 bases and J 7 bases, leaving 15 bases between the germline ends. The CDR3 spells CASSIWVASDQPQHF. Here the CDR3 DNA reads TGTGCCAGTAGTATATGGGTAGCTTCTGACCAGCCCCAGCATTTT.

The gene calls are TRBV4-1 and TRBJ2-7; TRBD1 might be the D (5 bases). The V end was cut by 1 base, the J end by 3 bases, with 7 bases between. CDR1 and CDR2 from the germline V gene are MGHRA and YSYEKL. The CDR3 has 13 amino acids. CDR3 DNA sequence: TGCGCCAGCAGCCAAGTAGACAGCTACGAGCAGTACTTC. Protein: CASSQVDSYEQYF.

The DNA of the CDR3 is TGCGCCAGCAGCTTGGGGGGGAGTCGTGAGCAGTTCTTC. Its protein is CASSLGGSREQFF. J is TRBJ2-1 and V is TRBV5-1; D might be TRBD1 or TRBD2, each matching 5 bases. The CDR3 is 13 residues long. The V end was cut by 0 bases, the J end by 9 bases, with 10 bases between. Germline lookup yields CDR1 SGHRS and CDR2 YFSETQ. The variable domain in full, with the rest retrieved from reference TRBV5-1 and TRBJ2-1, is KAGVTQTPRYLIKTRGQQVTLSCSPISGHRSVSWYQQTPGQGLQFLFEYFSETQRNKGNFPGRFSGRQFSNSRSEMNVSTLELGDSALYLCASSLGGSREQFFGPGTRLTVL.

This chain joins TRBV28 and TRBJ1-1; unclear D gene. The CDR3 is 14 amino acids. Germline CDR1 is MDHEN and CDR2 is SYDVKM. Trimming left V 3 bases short and J 1 base short, with 9 bases between. The CDR3: CASSFRSKNTEAFF. In nucleotides, the CDR3 is TGTGCCAGCAGTTTTCGGTCGAAGAACACTGAAGCTTTCTTT.

Remarks on this clone: The sample carries other DNA sequences with the same CDR3. This rearrangement joins TRBV19 to TRBJ2-7; TRBD1 is a possible D gene (6 bases). CDR1 and CDR2 (germline): LNHDA, SQIVND (reference sequence). Trimming pared 7 bases from V and 4 bases from J, leaving 17 bases between. This CDR3 region has 14 residues. The CDR3 region is CASTPGRGSYEQYF. The CDR3 DNA is TGTGCCAGTACCCCGGGCAGGGGTTCGTACGAGCAGTACTTC.

The chain joins TRBV19 to TRBJ1-2, with no clear D. V lost 7 bases to trimming and J lost 2 bases, with 17 bases between them. The CDR3 is 15 amino acids. Per the germline V gene, CDR1 is LNHDA and CDR2 is SQIVND (reference sequence). The CDR3 is CASTPGEISNYGYTF. For the CDR3, the DNA is TGTGCCAGTACCCCGGGAGAAATATCCAACTATGGCTACACCTTC.

CDR3 sequence (DNA): TGCGCCAGCAGCCAAGATAGTTCAGGGGACAGTTTCTCTGGAAACACCATATATTTT. This codes for CASSQDSSGDSFSGNTIYF. J is TRBJ1-3 and V is TRBV4-1; 7 bases agree with TRBD1. Trimming cost V 0 bases and J 0 bases; bases outside gene matches: 11. This CDR3 region has 19 residues. From germline, CDR1 is MGHRA and CDR2 YSYEKL.

The chain couples TRBV14 to TRBJ2-5; unclear D gene. This CDR3 has 17 amino acids. Trimming took 0 bases from V and 1 from J, leaving 15 bases between them. The germline gives CDR1 SGHDN, CDR2 FVKESK. The CDR3 nucleotides read TGTGCCAGCAGCCAAGAAGTATATGGGGAAATCCAAGAGACCCAGTACTTC. Its protein is CASSQEVYGEIQETQYF.

This sequence joins TRBV11-2 and TRBJ2-1, with 7 bases aligning to TRBD2. Trimming took 0 bases from V and 8 from J; bases not matched to a gene: 7. The CDR3 contains 15 residues. The V gene's germline CDR1 is SGHAT and CDR2 FQNNGV. DNA of the CDR3: TGTGCCAGCAGCTTAGAGGCGGGAGCGAGGGATGAGCAGTTCTTC. This encodes CASSLEAGARDEQFF.

The rearrangement joins TRBV5-1 to TRBJ2-1, with a tentative D call TRBD2 (5 bases). The CDR3 totals 18 residues. CDR1 and CDR2 (germline): SGHRS, YFSETQ. V lost 4 bases, J lost 7 bases, and 27 bases lay in between. CDR3 coding DNA: TGCGCCAGCAGCCACACCCTGGGAGTAGCGACAAACGAGAATGAGCAGTTCTTC. It translates to CASSHTLGVATNENEQFF.